One sample yielded the 29 T cell receptor beta chains listed below, sequenced in a study of cytomegalovirus exposure and HLA in healthy donors (dated by TCRdb to about 2017). Libraries came from the immunoSEQ multiplex PCR assay. For the multiplex PCR, a mixture combining 60 forward primers for TCR Vbeta segments and 13 reverse primers for TCR Jbeta segments was used. TCRdb took this table from immuneACCESS and kept in-frame rearrangements with V and J called. Such tables lack part of the clones; where checked against another copy, unresolved V genes explain under half of the gap, and the rest is unexplained. The sample records 150,000 or so clones, approximately 84% of which are singletons. The ten largest clones capture around 1.9% of the sample. Input material: PBMCs. All receptors derive from a middle-aged woman in good health and CMV-seronegative.

The V gene is TRBV7-9, the J gene TRBJ2-7; 10 bases align to TRBD1. Unmatched junction bases numbered 7, after V lost 5 bases and J lost 3 bases. There are 15 residues in the CDR3. Germline values: CDR1 SEHNR, CDR2 FQNEAQ (reference sequence). CDR3 sequence reads: CASSRRTGGDYEQYF. The CDR3 coding sequence is TGTGCCAGCAGCCGACGGACAGGGGGTGACTACGAGCAGTACTTC.

This clone has more than one count but fewer than ten. The rearrangement links TRBV19 to TRBJ2-7; 7 bases are a match to TRBD1. This CDR3 spans 14 amino acids. Germline-derived CDR1 and CDR2 are LNHDA and SQIVND (reference sequence). Trimming removed 3 bases from V and 2 bases from J; junction bases left unmatched: 4. The CDR3 DNA sequence: TGTGCCAGTAGTATTAATAGGGGGCCCTACGAGCAGTACTTC. It translates to CASSINRGPYEQYF.

This sequence joins TRBV28 and TRBJ2-5; no reliable D call. The CDR3 extends over 16 amino acids. The germline V and J ends were trimmed by 3 bases and 0 bases, with 14 bases remaining between them. Germline V lookup: CDR1 MDHEN, CDR2 SYDVKM. As DNA, the CDR3 is TGTGCCAGCAGTTTGGCTGGATCTAGGTACCAAGAGACCCAGTACTTC. This encodes CASSLAGSRYQETQYF.

This clone was found a few times. The chain is built from TRBV2 and TRBJ2-2, with unresolved D. The V gene's germline CDR1 is SNHLY and CDR2 FYNNEI. V shed 4 bases and J shed 2 bases, with 8 bases lying between them. This CDR3 has 14 amino acids. The CDR3 here is CASSVIANTGELFF. For the CDR3, the DNA is TGTGCCAGCAGTGTAATAGCCAACACCGGGGAGCTGTTTTTT.

The chain couples TRBV6-5 to TRBJ1-1, with 9 positions matching TRBD1. The CDR3 covers 14 residues. J was trimmed by 3 bases and V by 6 bases; bases with no gene match: 5. CDR1 is MNHEY and CDR2 is SVGAGI in the germline V gene. CDR3 loop: CASSRTGVDTEAFF. For the CDR3, the DNA is TGTGCCAGCAGCAGGACAGGGGTAGACACTGAAGCTTTCTTT.

The chain joins TRBV7-9 to TRBJ1-1; TRBD1 might be the D (6 bases). The germline gives CDR1 SEHNR, CDR2 FQNEAQ (reference sequence). The CDR3 totals 14 residues. The V and J ends lost 5 bases and 0 bases respectively, with 10 bases between them. CDR3 coding DNA: TGTGCCAGCAGCCGGGGGGCGATGAACACTGAAGCTTTCTTT. It codes for CASSRGAMNTEAFF.

V and J are TRBV9 and TRBJ2-1, with a possible D match to TRBD1 (5 bases). The germline V gene has CDR1 SGDLS and CDR2 YYNGEE. With 0 bases removed from V and 4 bases from J, the gap between germline ends came to 11 bases. There are 15 residues in the CDR3. CDR3 sequence reads: CASSVAGALYNEQFF. DNA for the CDR3: TGTGCCAGCAGCGTAGCTGGGGCCCTATACAATGAGCAGTTCTTC.

The chain carries TRBV19 and TRBJ2-1, with D possibly matching TRBD2 (6 bases). V was cut by 3 bases and J by 0 bases, with 18 bases left in between. The germline CDR1 and CDR2 sequences are LNHDA and SQIVND (reference sequence). The CDR3 runs 18 residues. The CDR3 coding sequence is TGTGCCAGTAGTATCTTTTACGTTGGGAGGAGCTCCTACAATGAGCAGTTCTTC. The encoded protein is CASSIFYVGRSSYNEQFF.

The CDR3 is CASSLDRGRGNEKLFF. In DNA form, the CDR3 reads TGTGCCAGCAGCTTGGACAGGGGAAGGGGTAATGAAAAACTGTTTTTT. The J gene is TRBJ1-4, the V gene TRBV7-9; 9 positions match TRBD1. Germline trimming cut 3 bases from V and 4 bases from J; bases unmatched to any gene: 6. Per the germline V gene, CDR1 is SEHNR and CDR2 is FQNEAQ (reference sequence). The CDR3 is made up of 16 amino acids.

The rearrangement uses TRBV27 and TRBJ1-2, with D perhaps matching TRBD1 (6 bases). There are 14 residues in the CDR3. The germline V gene encodes CDR1 MNHEY and CDR2 SMNVEV (reference sequence). V was trimmed by 7 bases and J by 2 bases, leaving 14 bases between them. CDR3 bases: TGTGCCAGCAAAGGGACAACGGAAAACTATGGCTACACCTTC. This translates into CASKGTTENYGYTF.

The chain carries TRBV28 and TRBJ1-3; maybe TRBD1 (5 bases). Trimming left V 3 bases short and J 0 bases short, with 12 bases between. Germline assignment: CDR1 MDHEN and CDR2 SYDVKM. This CDR3 contains 16 residues. CDR3: CASSFLGGYSGNTIYF. CDR3 bases: TGTGCCAGCAGTTTCCTCGGGGGGTACTCTGGAAACACCATATATTTT.

The chain is built from TRBV7-3 and TRBJ2-3, with 12 bases aligning to TRBD2. CDR3 size: 16 residues. CDR1 is SGHTA and CDR2 is FQGTGA in the germline V gene. The trim removed 5 bases at V and 1 base at J, leaving 4 bases unmatched. CDR3 in amino acids: CASSPTSGSGTDTQYF. The CDR3 nucleotides are TGTGCCAGCAGCCCGACTAGCGGGAGCGGCACAGATACGCAGTATTTT. Filled out from reference TRBV7-3 and TRBJ2-3, the complete variable domain reads GAGVSQTPSNKVTEKGKYVELRCDPISGHTALYWYRQSLGQGPEFLIYFQGTGAADDSGLPNDRFFAVRPEGSVSTLKIQRTERGDSAVYLCASSPTSGSGTDTQYFGPGTRLTVL.

The gene calls are TRBV28 and TRBJ2-3; 9 bases are a match to TRBD1. V shed 5 bases and J 6 bases; nucleotides not matched to a gene: 9. This CDR3 is built from 15 residues. Germline loops: CDR1 MDHEN, CDR2 SYDVKM. This CDR3 is CASSTPGQGTDTQYF. CDR3 sequence (DNA): TGTGCCAGCAGTACCCCGGGACAGGGAACGGATACGCAGTATTTT.

The V gene is TRBV5-4, the J gene TRBJ1-3; tentatively, D is TRBD1 (6 bases). V lost 4 bases and J 2 bases, leaving 10 bases between the germline ends. The CDR3 length is 14 residues. CDR1 is SGHNT, CDR2 YYREEE, per germline (reference sequence). CDR3 region: CASSVQGTGNTIYF. CDR3 coding DNA: TGTGCCAGCAGCGTACAGGGTACTGGAAACACCATATATTTT.

The chain uses TRBV5-6 and TRBJ1-5; the D gene is possibly TRBD1 (5 bases). The CDR3 extends over 17 amino acids. Germline V gene sequence: CDR1 SGHDT, CDR2 YYEEEE. Trimming left V 4 bases short and J 2 bases short, with 19 bases between. The CDR3 sequence: CASSKGLEQIGNQPQHF. Here the CDR3 DNA reads TGTGCCAGCAGCAAGGGGTTGGAACAAATAGGCAATCAGCCCCAGCATTTT.

The chain combines TRBV28 with TRBJ1-5; no definite D call. Trimming removed 5 bases from V and 3 bases from J, with 5 bases in between. This CDR3 is 12 amino acids long. Germline CDR1 is MDHEN and CDR2 is SYDVKM. CDR3 in DNA: TGTGCCAGCAGTCGGTTCAATCAGCCCCAGCATTTT. This gives the protein CASSRFNQPQHF. The full variable domain, with the rest looked up from reference TRBV28 and TRBJ1-5, is DVKVTQSSRYLVKRTGEKVFLECVQDMDHENMFWYRQDPGLGLRLIYFSYDVKMKEKGDIPEGYSVSREKKERFSLILESASTNQTSMYLCASSRFNQPQHFGDGTRLSIL.

The CDR3 loop reads CASSRASGNTIYF. The CDR3 DNA is TGTGCCAGCAGTCGAGCCTCTGGAAACACCATATATTTT. The chain is built from TRBV25-1 and TRBJ1-3; D is unclear. Germline CDR1 MGHDK, CDR2 SYGVNS. Trimming left V 5 bases short and J 0 bases short, with 5 bases between. The CDR3 length is 13 residues.

This clone was counted only a few times. The chain's CDR3 is CAWSSGSGEQYF. DNA of the CDR3: TGTGCCTGGAGCTCAGGGTCAGGCGAGCAGTACTTC. This sequence joins TRBV30 and TRBJ2-7, with D possibly TRBD1 on 5 matching bases. Germline assignment: CDR1 GTSNPN and CDR2 SVGIG (reference sequence). V lost 3 bases to trimming and J lost 6 bases, with 12 bases between them. The CDR3 is 12 residues long. The full variable domain, in which reference TRBV30 and TRBJ2-7 provide the parts outside the CDR3, is SQTIHQWPATLVQPVGSPLSLECTVEGTSNPNLYWYRQAAGRGLQLLFYSVGIGQISSEVPQNLSASRPQDRQFILSSKKLLLSDSGFYLCAWSSGSGEQYFGPGTRLTVT.

Only one count was recorded for this clone. The chain couples TRBV9 to TRBJ2-5; 11 bases fit TRBD1. The CDR3 contains 17 residues. From germline, CDR1 is SGDLS and CDR2 YYNGEE. J gave up 2 bases and V 4 bases, and 10 bases lay outside the gene matches. The CDR3 protein is CASSPKKGTGGQETQYF. For the CDR3, the DNA is TGTGCCAGCAGCCCCAAGAAAGGGACAGGGGGACAAGAGACCCAGTACTTC.

This rearrangement joins TRBV27 to TRBJ2-7; 9 bases match TRBD2. Losses at the gene ends were 5 bases for V and 2 bases for J; bases not matched to a gene: 4. Looked up from germline, CDR1 is MNHEY and CDR2 is SMNVEV (reference sequence). The CDR3 is made up of 14 amino acids. CDR3 nucleotide sequence: TGTGCCAGCAGTGCTCGCGGGAGGGCCTACGAGCAGTACTTC. This translates into CASSARGRAYEQYF.

The chain is built from TRBV10-3 and TRBJ1-2; D is undetermined. Trimming took off 7 bases at V and 6 bases at J, with 15 bases between the two ends. CDR1 and CDR2 (germline): ENHRY, SYGVKD. The CDR3 is 13 residues long. CDR3 sequence reads: CAITEAVGHGYTF. The CDR3 DNA follows: TGTGCCATCACCGAGGCGGTGGGTCATGGCTACACCTTC.

CDR3 amino acids: CASSIGSGRNTQYF. The CDR3 DNA reads TGTGCCAGTAGTATTGGAAGCGGGAGGAATACGCAGTATTTT. This chain connects TRBV19 to TRBJ2-3, with TRBD2 matching over 9 bases. V shed 3 bases and J 7 bases; nucleotides not matched to a gene: 5. This CDR3 spans 14 amino acids. Germline CDR1 and CDR2: LNHDA and SQIVND (reference sequence).

The V and J genes are TRBV7-8 and TRBJ2-5; maybe TRBD2 (7 bases). The tail of the sequence fits TRBJ2-7 better, so the J call may be wrong. The CDR3 has 15 residues. CDR1 and CDR2 (germline): SGHVS, FQNEAQ. The CDR3 here is CASSLGGRRSYEQYF. The DNA of the CDR3 is TGTGCCAGCAGCTTGGGGGGGCGCCGATCCTACGAGCAGTACTTC.

CDR3 DNA sequence: TGTGCCAGCTCGAGGGACTATAGCAATCAGCCCCAGCATTTT. The encoded protein is CASSRDYSNQPQHF. The genes are TRBV27 and TRBJ1-5; D might be TRBD1 (5 bases). Germline CDR1 reads MNHEY; CDR2 reads SMNVEV (reference sequence). This CDR3 contains 14 residues. The V and J ends lost 8 bases and 0 bases respectively, with 11 bases between them.

The chain uses TRBV6-1 and TRBJ1-5; D gene ambiguous. Trimming left V 5 bases short and J 3 bases short, with 14 bases between. The CDR3 runs to 15 residues. Germline CDR1 reads MNHNS; CDR2 reads SASEGT. CDR3 in DNA: TGTGCCAGCAGTTCGGGAGTTGCCTACAATCAGCCCCAGCATTTT. Translated: CASSSGVAYNQPQHF.

The sample holds a few counts of this clone. Germline is not matched at one junction end, which may reflect a read error. The V gene is TRBV15, the J gene TRBJ1-3; D is unclear. CDR3 length: 14 amino acids. From germline, CDR1 is LNHNV and CDR2 YYDKDF (reference sequence). The CDR3 spells CATSRDMSGSTIYF. The CDR3 coding sequence is TGTGCCACCAGCAGAGATATGTCGGGAAGCACCATATATTTT.

The V and J genes are TRBV5-4 and TRBJ2-5; D is perhaps TRBD1 (6 bases). This CDR3 has 14 amino acids. The V and J ends lost 4 bases and 2 bases respectively, with 12 bases between them. In germline, CDR1 is SGHNT, CDR2 YYREEE (reference sequence). CDR3 in amino acids: CASSSRTVQETQYF. The CDR3 bases are TGTGCCAGCAGCAGCCGGACAGTACAAGAGACCCAGTACTTC.

The chain links TRBV7-2 to TRBJ1-3; D is ambiguous. The CDR3 covers 13 residues. Germline CDR1 and CDR2: SGHTA and FQGNSA. The germline V and J ends were trimmed by 6 bases and 3 bases, with 9 bases remaining between them. The CDR3 spells CASSRAVGNTIYF. CDR3 in DNA: TGTGCCAGCAGTCGAGCCGTTGGAAACACCATATATTTT.

V and J are TRBV28 and TRBJ2-7; a possible D gene is TRBD1 (5 bases). This CDR3 is built from 14 residues. CDR1 and CDR2 (germline): MDHEN, SYDVKM. V was trimmed by 2 bases and J by 1 base, leaving 9 bases between them. CDR3 in amino acids: CASSLDRSSYEQYF. The DNA of the CDR3 is TGTGCCAGCAGTTTAGACAGATCATCCTACGAGCAGTACTTC.